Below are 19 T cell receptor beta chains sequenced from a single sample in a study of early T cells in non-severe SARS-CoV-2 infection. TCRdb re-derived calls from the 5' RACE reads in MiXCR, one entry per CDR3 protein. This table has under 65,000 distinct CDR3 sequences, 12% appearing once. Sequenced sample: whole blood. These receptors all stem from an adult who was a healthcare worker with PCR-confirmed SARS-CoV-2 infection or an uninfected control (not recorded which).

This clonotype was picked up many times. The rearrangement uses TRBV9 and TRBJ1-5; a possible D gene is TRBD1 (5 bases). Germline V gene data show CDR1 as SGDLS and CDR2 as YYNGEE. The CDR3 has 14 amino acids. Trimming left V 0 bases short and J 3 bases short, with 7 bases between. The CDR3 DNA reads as TGTGCCAGCAGCGTAGGAGGGGTCAATCAGCCCCAGCATTTT. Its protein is CASSVGGVNQPQHF.

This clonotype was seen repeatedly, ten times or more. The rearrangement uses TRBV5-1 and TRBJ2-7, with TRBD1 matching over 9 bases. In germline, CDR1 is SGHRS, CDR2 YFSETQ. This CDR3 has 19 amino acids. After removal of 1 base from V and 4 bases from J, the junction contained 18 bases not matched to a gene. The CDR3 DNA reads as TGCGCCAGCAGCTTGTTCGGTACTACGTCCGGGACAGGGTGGTACGAGCAGTACTTC. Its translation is CASSLFGTTSGTGWYEQYF.

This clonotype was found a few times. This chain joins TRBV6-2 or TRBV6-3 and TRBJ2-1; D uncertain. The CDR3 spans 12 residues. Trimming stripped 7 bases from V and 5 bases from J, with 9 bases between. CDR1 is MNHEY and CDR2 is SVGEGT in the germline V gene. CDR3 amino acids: CASTWTHNEQFF. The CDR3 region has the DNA TGTGCCAGCACCTGGACGCACAATGAGCAGTTCTTC.

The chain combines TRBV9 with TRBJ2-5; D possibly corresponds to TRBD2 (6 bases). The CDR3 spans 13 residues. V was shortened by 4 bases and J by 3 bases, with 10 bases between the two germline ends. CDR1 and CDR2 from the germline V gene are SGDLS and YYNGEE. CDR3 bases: TGTGCCAGCAGCATTAGCGGAAAAGAGACCCAGTACTTC. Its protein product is CASSISGKETQYF.

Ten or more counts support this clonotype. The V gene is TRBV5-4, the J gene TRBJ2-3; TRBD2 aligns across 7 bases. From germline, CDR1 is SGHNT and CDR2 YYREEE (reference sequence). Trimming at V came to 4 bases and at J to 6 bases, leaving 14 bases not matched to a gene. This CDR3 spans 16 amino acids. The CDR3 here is CASSPYSASGIDTQYF. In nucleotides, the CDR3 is TGTGCCAGCAGCCCGTACTCGGCTAGCGGAATTGATACGCAGTATTTT.

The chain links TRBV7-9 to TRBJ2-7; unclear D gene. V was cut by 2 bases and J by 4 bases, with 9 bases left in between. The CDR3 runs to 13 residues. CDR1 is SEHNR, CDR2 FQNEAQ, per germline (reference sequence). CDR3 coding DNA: TGTGCCAGCAGCTTAACCACAGAGTACGAGCAGTACTTC. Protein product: CASSLTTEYEQYF.

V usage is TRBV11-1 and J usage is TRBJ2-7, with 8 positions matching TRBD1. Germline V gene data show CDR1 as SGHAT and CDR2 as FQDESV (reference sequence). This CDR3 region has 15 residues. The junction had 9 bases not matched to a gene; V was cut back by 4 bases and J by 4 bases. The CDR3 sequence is CASSSGTGNLYEQYF. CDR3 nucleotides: TGTGCCAGCAGCTCCGGGACAGGAAATTTGTACGAGCAGTACTTC. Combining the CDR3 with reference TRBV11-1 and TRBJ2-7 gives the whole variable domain EAEVAQSPRYKITEKSQAVAFWCDPISGHATLYWYRQILGQGPELLVQFQDESVVDDSQLPKDRFSAERLKGVDSTLKIQPAELGDSAMYLCASSSGTGNLYEQYFGPGTRLTVT.

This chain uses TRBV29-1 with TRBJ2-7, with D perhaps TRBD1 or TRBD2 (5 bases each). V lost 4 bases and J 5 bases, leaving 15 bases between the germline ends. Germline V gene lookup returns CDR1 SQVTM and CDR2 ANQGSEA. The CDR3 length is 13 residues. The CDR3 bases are TGCAGCGTTGGAATGGGACCCGAGAACGAGCAGTACTTC. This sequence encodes CSVGMGPENEQYF.

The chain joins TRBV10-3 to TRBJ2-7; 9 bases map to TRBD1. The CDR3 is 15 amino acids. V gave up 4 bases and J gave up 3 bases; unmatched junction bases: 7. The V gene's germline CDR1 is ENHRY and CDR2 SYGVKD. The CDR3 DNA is TGTGCCATCAGTGCCGACAGGGGGTCGGACTACGAGCAGTACTTC. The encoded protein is CAISADRGSDYEQYF.

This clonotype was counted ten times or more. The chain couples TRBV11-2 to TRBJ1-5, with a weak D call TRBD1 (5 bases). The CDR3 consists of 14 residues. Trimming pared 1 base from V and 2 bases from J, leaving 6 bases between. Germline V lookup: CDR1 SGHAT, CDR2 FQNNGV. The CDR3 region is CASSLAGGNQPQHF. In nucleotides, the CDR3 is TGTGCCAGCAGCTTAGCGGGGGGCAATCAGCCCCAGCATTTT.

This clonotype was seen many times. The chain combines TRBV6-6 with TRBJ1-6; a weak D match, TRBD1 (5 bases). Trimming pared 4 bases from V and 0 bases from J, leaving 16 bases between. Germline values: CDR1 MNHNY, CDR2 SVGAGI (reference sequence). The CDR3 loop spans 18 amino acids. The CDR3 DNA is TGTGCCAGCAGTTCGCCGGGACCGCCAAACTCCTATAATTCACCCCTCCACTTT. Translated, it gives CASSSPGPPNSYNSPLHF.

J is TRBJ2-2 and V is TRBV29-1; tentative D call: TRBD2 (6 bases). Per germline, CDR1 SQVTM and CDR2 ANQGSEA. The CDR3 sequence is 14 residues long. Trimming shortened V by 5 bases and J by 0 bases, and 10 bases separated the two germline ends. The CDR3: CSVSGLTNTGELFF. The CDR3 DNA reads TGCAGCGTTTCGGGACTGACGAACACCGGGGAGCTGTTTTTT.

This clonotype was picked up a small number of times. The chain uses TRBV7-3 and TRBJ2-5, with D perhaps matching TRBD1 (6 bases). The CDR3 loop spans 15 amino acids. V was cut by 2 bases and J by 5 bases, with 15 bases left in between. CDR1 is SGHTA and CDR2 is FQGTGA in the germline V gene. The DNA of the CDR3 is TGTGCCAGCAGCTTATTCTCAGGGGATTCCGAGACCCAGTACTTC. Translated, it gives CASSLFSGDSETQYF. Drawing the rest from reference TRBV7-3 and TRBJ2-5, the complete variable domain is GAGVSQTPSNKVTEKGKYVELRCDPISGHTALYWYRQSLGQGPEFLIYFQGTGAADDSGLPNDRFFAVRPEGSVSTLKIQRTERGDSAVYLCASSLFSGDSETQYFGPGTRLLVL.

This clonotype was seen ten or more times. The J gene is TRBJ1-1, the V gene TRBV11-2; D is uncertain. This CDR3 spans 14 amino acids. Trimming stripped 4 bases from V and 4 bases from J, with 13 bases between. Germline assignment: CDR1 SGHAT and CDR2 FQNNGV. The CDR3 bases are TGTGCCAGCAGCTCCCCAGTGGCTTCCACTGAAGCTTTCTTT. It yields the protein CASSSPVASTEAFF.

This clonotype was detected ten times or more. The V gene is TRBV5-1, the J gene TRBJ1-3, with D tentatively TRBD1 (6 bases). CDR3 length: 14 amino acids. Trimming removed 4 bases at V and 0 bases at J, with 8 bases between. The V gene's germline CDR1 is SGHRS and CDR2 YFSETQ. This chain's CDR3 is CASSEGHSGNTIYF. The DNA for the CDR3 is TGCGCCAGCAGCGAGGGACACTCTGGAAACACCATATATTTT.

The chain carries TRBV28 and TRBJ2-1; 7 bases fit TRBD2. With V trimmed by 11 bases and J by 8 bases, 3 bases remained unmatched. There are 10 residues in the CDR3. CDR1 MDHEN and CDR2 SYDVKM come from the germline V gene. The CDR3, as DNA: TGTGCCGCCGGGGGGTATGAGCAGTTCTTC. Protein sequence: CAAGGYEQFF.

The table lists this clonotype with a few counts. CDR3 DNA sequence: TGTGCCAGCAGTTTGTTCGGACAGGGGGGATCACCCCTCCACTTT. Translation gives CASSLFGQGGSPLHF. The chain is built from TRBV27 and TRBJ1-6, with 10 nucleotides matching TRBD1. Germline lookup yields CDR1 MNHEY and CDR2 SMNVEV (reference sequence). The CDR3 extends over 15 amino acids. V dropped 3 bases and J dropped 10; count of bases not matched to a gene: 6.

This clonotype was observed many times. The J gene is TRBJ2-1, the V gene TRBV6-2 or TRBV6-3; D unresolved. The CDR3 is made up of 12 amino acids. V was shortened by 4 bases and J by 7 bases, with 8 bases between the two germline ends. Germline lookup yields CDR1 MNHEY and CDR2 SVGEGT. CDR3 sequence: CASSLGGNEQFF. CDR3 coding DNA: TGTGCCAGCAGTTTAGGTGGAAATGAGCAGTTCTTC.

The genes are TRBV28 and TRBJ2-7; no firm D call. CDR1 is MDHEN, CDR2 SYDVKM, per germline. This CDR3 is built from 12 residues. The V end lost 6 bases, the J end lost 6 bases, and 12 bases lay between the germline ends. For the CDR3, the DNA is TGTGCCAGCAGGTCGCGATATTCCGAGCAGTACTTC. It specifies CASRSRYSEQYF.